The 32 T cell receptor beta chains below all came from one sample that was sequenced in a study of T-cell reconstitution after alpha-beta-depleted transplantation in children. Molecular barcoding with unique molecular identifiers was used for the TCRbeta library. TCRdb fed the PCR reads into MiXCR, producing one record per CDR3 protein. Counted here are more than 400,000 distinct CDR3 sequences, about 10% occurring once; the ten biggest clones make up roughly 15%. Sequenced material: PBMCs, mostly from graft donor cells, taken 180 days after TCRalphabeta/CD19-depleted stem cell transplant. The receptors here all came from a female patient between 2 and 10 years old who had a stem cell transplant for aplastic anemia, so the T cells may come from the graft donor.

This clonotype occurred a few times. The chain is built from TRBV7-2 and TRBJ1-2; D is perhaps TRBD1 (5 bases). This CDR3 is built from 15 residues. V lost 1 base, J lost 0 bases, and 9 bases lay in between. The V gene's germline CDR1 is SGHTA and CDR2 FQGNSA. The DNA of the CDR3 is TGTGCCAGCAGCTTAGTGGTGGACACTAACTATGGCTACACCTTC. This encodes CASSLVVDTNYGYTF.

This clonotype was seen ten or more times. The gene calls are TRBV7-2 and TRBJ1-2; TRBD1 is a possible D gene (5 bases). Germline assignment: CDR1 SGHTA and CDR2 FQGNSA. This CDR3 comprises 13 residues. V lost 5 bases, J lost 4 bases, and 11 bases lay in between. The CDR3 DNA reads TGTGCCAGCAGCCGGGACGGAGTCTATGGCTACACCTTC. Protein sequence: CASSRDGVYGYTF.

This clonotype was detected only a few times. For the CDR3, the DNA is TGCAGTGCCACCACCCCTGCACAGGGGGCGAGGGGCTACACCTTC. Protein: CSATTPAQGARGYTF. The chain joins TRBV20-1 to TRBJ1-2; 9 bases match TRBD1. After removal of 6 bases from V and 8 bases from J, the junction contained 16 bases not matched to a gene. CDR3 length: 15 amino acids. Germline values: CDR1 DFQATT, CDR2 SNEGSKA (reference sequence).

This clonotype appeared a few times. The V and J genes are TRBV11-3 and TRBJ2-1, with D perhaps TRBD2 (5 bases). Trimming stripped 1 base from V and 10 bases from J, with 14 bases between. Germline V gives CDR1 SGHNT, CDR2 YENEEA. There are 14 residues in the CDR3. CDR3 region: CASSLARGIREQFF. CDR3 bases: TGTGCCAGCAGCTTAGCAAGAGGGATCCGGGAGCAGTTCTTC.

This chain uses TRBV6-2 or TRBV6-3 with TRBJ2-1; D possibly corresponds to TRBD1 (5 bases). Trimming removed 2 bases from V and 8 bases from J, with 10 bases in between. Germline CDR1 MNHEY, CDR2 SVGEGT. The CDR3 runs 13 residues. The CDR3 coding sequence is TGTGCCAGCAGTTACGGGTTAGGGGATGAGCAGTTCTTC. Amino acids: CASSYGLGDEQFF.

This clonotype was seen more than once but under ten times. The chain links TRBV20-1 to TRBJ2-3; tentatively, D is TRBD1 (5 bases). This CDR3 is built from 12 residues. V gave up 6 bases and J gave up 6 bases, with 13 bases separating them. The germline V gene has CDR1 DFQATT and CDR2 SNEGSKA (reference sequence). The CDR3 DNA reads TGCAGTGCAATCAGGGCCTCCGATACGCAGTATTTT. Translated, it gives CSAIRASDTQYF.

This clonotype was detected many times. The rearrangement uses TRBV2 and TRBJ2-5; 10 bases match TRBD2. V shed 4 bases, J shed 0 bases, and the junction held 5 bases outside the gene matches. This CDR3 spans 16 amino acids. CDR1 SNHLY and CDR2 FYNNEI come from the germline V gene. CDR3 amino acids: CASSAGTSAYQETQYF. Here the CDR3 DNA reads TGTGCCAGCAGTGCCGGGACTAGCGCTTACCAAGAGACCCAGTACTTC. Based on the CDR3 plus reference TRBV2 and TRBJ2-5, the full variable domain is EPEVTQTPSHQVTQMGQEVILRCVPISNHLYFYWYRQILGQKVEFLVSFYNNEISEKSEIFDDQFSVERPDGSNFTLKIRSTKLEDSAMYFCASSAGTSAYQETQYFGPGTRLLVL.

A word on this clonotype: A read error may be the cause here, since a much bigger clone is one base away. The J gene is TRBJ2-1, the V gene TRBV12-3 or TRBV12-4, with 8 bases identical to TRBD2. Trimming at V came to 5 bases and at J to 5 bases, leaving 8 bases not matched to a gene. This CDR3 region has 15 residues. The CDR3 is CASSRILAEHNEQFF. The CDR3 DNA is TGTGCCAGCAGTCGGATACTAGCGGAGCACAATGAGCAGTTCTTC.

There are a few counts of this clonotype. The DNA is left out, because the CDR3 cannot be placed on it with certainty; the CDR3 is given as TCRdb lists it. CDR3: CASSVGPGRLMNTEAFF. The chain links TRBV7-9 to TRBJ1-1; the table assigns TRBD1, which was not confirmed against the DNA. Germline CDR1 is SEHNR and CDR2 is FQNEAQ (reference sequence). The CDR3 adds up to 17 amino acids, both ends counted.

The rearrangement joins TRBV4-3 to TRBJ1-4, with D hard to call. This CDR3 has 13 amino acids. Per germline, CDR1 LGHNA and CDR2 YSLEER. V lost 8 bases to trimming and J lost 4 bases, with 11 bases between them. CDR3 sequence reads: CASAGQLNEKLFF. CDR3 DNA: TGCGCCAGCGCCGGCCAGCTTAATGAAAAACTGTTTTTT.

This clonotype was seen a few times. The chain's CDR3 is CAISESGQGRVCEQYV. The CDR3, as DNA: TGTGCCATCAGTGAGTCGGGACAGGGAAGGGTTTGCGAGCAGTACGTC. The chain combines TRBV10-3 with TRBJ2-7, with 9 bases identical to TRBD1. With 0 bases clipped from V and 6 bases from J, the junction kept 9 bases outside the gene matches. The germline CDR1 and CDR2 sequences are ENHRY and SYGVKD. This CDR3 has 16 residues.

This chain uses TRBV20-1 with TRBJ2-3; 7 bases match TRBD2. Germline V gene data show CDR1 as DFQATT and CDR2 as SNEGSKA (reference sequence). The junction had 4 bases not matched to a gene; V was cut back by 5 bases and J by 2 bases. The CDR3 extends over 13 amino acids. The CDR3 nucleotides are TGCAGTGCTGGGCTAGCGGTCACAGATACGCAGTATTTT. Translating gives CSAGLAVTDTQYF.

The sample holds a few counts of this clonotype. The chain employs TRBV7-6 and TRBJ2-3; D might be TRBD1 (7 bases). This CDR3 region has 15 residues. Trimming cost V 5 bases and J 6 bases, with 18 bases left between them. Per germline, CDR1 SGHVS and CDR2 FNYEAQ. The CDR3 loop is CASSPTGVGGDTQYF. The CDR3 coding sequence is TGTGCCAGCAGCCCAACAGGGGTTGGAGGGGATACGCAGTATTTT.

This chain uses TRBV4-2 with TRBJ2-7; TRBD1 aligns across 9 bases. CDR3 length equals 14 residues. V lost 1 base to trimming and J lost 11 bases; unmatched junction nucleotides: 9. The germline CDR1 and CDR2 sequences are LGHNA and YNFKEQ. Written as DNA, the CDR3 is TGTGCCAGCAGCCAAGGGGGACAGGGACGAGTAAAGTACTTC. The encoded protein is CASSQGGQGRVKYF.

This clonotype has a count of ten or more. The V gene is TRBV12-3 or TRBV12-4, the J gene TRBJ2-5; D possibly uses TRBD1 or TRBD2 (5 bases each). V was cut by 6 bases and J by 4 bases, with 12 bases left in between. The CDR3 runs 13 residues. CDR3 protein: CASSLRGGETQYF. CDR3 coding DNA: TGTGCCAGCAGCCTGAGGGGTGGAGAGACCCAGTACTTC.

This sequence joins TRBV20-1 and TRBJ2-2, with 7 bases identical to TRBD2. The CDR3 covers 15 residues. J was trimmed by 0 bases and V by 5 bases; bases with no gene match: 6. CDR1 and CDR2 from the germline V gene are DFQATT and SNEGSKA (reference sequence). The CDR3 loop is CSAQSGMTNTGELFF. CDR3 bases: TGCAGTGCTCAGAGCGGGATGACGAACACCGGGGAGCTGTTTTTT.

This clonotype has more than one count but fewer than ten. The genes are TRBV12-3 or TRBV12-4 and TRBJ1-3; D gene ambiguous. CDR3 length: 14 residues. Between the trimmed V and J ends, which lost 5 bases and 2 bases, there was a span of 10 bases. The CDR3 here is CASSPLQAGNTIYF. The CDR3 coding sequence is TGTGCCAGCAGTCCCCTACAAGCTGGAAACACCATATATTTT.

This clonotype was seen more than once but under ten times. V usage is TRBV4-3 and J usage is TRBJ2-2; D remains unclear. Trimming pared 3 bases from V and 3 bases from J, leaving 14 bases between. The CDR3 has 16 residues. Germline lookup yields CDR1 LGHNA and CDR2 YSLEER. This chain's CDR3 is CASSHQDRTYTGELFF. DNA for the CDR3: TGCGCCAGCAGCCATCAGGACCGCACCTACACCGGGGAGCTGTTTTTT.

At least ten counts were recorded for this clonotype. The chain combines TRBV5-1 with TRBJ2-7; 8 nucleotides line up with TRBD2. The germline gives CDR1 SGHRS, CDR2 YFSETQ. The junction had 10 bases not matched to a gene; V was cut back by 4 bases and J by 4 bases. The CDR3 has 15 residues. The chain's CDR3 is CASSPALAGPYEQYF. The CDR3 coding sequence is TGCGCCAGCAGCCCGGCTCTAGCGGGCCCGTACGAGCAGTACTTC.

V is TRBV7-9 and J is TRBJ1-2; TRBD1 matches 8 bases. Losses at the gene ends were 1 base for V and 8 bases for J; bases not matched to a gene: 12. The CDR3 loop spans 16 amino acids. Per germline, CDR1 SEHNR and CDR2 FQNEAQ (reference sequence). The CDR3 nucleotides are TGTGCCAGCAGCTTAGTGGGCCCGACAGGGGCTCTGGGCTACACCTTC. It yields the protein CASSLVGPTGALGYTF.

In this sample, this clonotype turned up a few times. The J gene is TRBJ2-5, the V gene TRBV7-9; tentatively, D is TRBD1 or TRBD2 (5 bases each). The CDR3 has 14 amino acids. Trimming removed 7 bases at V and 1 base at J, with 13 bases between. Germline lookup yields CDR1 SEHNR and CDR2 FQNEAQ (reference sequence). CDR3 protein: CASTPRGFQETQYF. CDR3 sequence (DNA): TGTGCCAGCACCCCACGGGGCTTCCAAGAGACCCAGTACTTC.

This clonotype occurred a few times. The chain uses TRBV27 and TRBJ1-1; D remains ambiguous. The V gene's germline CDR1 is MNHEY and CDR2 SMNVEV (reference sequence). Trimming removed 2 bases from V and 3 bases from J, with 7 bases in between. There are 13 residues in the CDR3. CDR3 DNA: TGTGCCAGCAGTTTACGGAGGGACACTGAAGCTTTCTTT. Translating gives CASSLRRDTEAFF.

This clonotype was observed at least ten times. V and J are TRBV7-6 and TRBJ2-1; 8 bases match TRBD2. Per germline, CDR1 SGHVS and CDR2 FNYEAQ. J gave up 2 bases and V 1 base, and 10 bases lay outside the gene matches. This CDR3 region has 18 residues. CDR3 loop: CASSLVAQGSGAYNEQFF. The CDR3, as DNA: TGTGCCAGCAGCTTAGTAGCCCAGGGTAGCGGGGCCTACAATGAGCAGTTCTTC.

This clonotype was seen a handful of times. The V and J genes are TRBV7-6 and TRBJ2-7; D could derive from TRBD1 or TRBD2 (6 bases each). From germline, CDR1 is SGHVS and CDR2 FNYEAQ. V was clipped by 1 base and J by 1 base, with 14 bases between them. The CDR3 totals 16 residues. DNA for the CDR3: TGTGCCAGCAGCTTAGGGGGGGCAGATGCTTCCTACGAGCAGTACTTC. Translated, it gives CASSLGGADASYEQYF.

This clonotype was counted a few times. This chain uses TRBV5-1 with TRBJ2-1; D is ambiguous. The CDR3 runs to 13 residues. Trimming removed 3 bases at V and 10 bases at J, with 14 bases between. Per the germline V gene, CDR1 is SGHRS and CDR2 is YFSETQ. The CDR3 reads CASSSRGLLEQFF. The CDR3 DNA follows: TGCGCCAGCAGCTCCCGTGGCCTTTTAGAGCAGTTCTTC.

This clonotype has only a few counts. DNA for the CDR3: TGTGCCAGCAGCCAAGTTTGGAGGGTTCCCTACGAGCAGTACTTC. Translating gives CASSQVWRVPYEQYF. This rearrangement joins TRBV4-2 to TRBJ2-7, with a tentative D call TRBD2 (6 bases). CDR1 LGHNA and CDR2 YNFKEQ come from the germline V gene. Trimming removed 1 base at V and 2 bases at J, with 12 bases between. The CDR3 is 15 amino acids.

CDR3 protein: CASTRTGANYGYTF. The CDR3 bases are TGTGCCAGCACTCGGACAGGGGCAAACTATGGCTACACCTTC. V is TRBV2 and J is TRBJ1-2; 9 nucleotides align to TRBD1. Germline V gene sequence: CDR1 SNHLY, CDR2 FYNNEI. CDR3 size: 14 residues. V shed 7 bases and J 2 bases; nucleotides not matched to a gene: 5.

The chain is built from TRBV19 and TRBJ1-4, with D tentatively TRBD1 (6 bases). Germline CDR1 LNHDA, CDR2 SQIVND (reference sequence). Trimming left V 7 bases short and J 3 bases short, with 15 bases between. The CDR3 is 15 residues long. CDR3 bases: TGTGCCAGTACCTCCTACAGGGAAGCTAATGAAAAACTGTTTTTT. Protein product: CASTSYREANEKLFF.

CDR3 DNA: TGTGCCAGCAGTTACGGAGGCGAGCAGTACGTC. It encodes CASSYGGEQYV. The gene calls are TRBV6-2 or TRBV6-3 and TRBJ2-7; perhaps TRBD2 as D (5 bases). In germline, CDR1 is MNHEY, CDR2 SVGEGT. The CDR3 contains 11 residues. Trimming left V 2 bases short and J 6 bases short, with 5 bases between.

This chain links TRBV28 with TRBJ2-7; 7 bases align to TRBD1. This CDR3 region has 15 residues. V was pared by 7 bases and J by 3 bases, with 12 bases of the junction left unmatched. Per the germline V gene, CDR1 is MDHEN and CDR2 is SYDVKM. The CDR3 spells CASTRQGPTLYEQYF. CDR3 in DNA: TGTGCCAGCACCCGACAGGGACCCACCCTCTACGAGCAGTACTTC.

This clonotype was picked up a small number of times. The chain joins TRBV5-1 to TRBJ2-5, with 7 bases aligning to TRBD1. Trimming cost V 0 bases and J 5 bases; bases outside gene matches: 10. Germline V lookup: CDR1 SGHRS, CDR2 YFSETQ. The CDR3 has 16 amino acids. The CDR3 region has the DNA TGCGCCAGCAGCTTGGCCGATCTCGACAGGGATGAGACCCAGTACTTC. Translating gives CASSLADLDRDETQYF.

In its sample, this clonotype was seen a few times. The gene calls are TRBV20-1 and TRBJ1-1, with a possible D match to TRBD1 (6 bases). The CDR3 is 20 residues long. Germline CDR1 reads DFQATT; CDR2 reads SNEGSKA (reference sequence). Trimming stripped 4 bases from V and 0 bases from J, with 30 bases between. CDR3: CSATYINPRGEIWMNTEAFF. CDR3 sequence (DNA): TGCAGTGCTACTTACATCAACCCTAGGGGGGAGATATGGATGAACACTGAAGCTTTCTTT.